The present entry profiles one T cell receptor beta chain with its context. Antigen: not known. As defined, naive CD8 cells were CD45RO-negative and positively selected for CCR7, with terminally differentiated effector memory CD45RA+ cells excluded. This record comes from a study of shared clonotypes between healthy human individuals. Germline V CDR1 and CDR2: LNHNV, YYDKDF (reference sequence). Trimming shortened V by 0 bases and J by 0 bases, and 11 bases separated the two germline ends. The CDR3 is made up of 16 amino acids. Every subset had its genomic DNA shared out evenly among several immunoSEQ plates. Using immunoSEQ multiplex PCR, the repertoire was profiled, and TCRdb retains in-frame clones only, with some absent. This table has 660,000 or so clones, about 96% appearing once. Study findings and constraints: A limitation of the genetic and exposure-history diversity represented arose from few donors.

The sample taken for sequencing was naive CD8+ T cells sorted from blood. The sequence was collected from a woman younger than 45 in good health. The chain links TRBV15 to TRBJ2-5, with a possible D match to TRBD1 (5 bases). The CDR3 region has the DNA TGTGCCACCAGCAGAGATATTGTGGACAACCAAGAGACCCAGTACTTC. As protein: CATSRDIVDNQETQYF.